Following are 29 T cell receptor beta chains from one sample sequenced in a study of Ad26.COV2.S vaccination and SARS-CoV-2 variants (dated by TCRdb to the early 2020s). Explained via the paper, the time point label denotes: individuals recovered from natural SARS-CoV-2 infection. Preparation of the library involved the immunoSEQ multiplex PCR assay. Imported from immuneACCESS, the table was reduced by TCRdb to in-frame sequences with V and J called. These copies leave out some clones; in studies compared against another copy, an unresolved V gene accounts for under half, and the cause of the remainder is not known. Across this sample there are about 180,000 clones, with 87% seen only once. Over 4.5% of the sample is in the top ten clones. The specimen was peripheral blood, collected after recovery from COVID-19. The receptors originated from a human donor who had recovered from COVID-19.

This clone appeared a few times. The rearrangement links TRBV29-1 to TRBJ2-7, with TRBD1 identical over 7 bases. Germline CDR1 SQVTM, CDR2 ANQGSEA. CDR3 size: 11 residues. After removal of 4 bases from V and 6 bases from J, the junction contained 3 bases not matched to a gene. For the CDR3, the DNA is TGCAGCGTTGCTGGGACAGCCGAGCAGTACTTC. Its protein is CSVAGTAEQYF.

The chain couples TRBV28 to TRBJ2-1; 12 bases agree with TRBD2. V trimming: 9 bases; J trimming: 5 bases; junction bases outside the gene matches: 2. Germline assignment: CDR1 MDHEN and CDR2 SYDVKM. The CDR3 has 13 residues. The CDR3 here is CASTSGGHNEQFF. The DNA for the CDR3 is TGTGCCAGTACTAGCGGGGGGCACAATGAGCAGTTCTTC.

CDR3: CASSFGQSGSYEQYF. CDR3 DNA sequence: TGCGCCAGCAGCTTCGGACAGTCAGGCTCCTACGAGCAGTACTTC. The chain carries TRBV5-1 and TRBJ2-7; D possibly corresponds to TRBD1 (6 bases). The CDR3 contains 15 residues. Germline-derived CDR1 and CDR2 are SGHRS and YFSETQ. V lost 2 bases and J 0 bases, leaving 12 bases between the germline ends.

J is TRBJ2-3 and V is TRBV28; 7 bases line up with TRBD1. The CDR3 covers 14 residues. Per germline, CDR1 MDHEN and CDR2 SYDVKM. With 6 bases clipped from V and 4 bases from J, the junction kept 7 bases outside the gene matches. The CDR3 reads CASSHRQGPDTQYF. The CDR3, as DNA: TGTGCCAGCAGCCATAGACAGGGTCCAGATACGCAGTATTTT.

This clone was counted between two and nine times. This chain joins TRBV11-2 and TRBJ2-2; a weak D match, TRBD2 (7 bases). The CDR3 runs 14 residues. V was clipped by 5 bases and J by 6 bases, with 13 bases between them. Germline V gene sequence: CDR1 SGHAT, CDR2 FQNNGV. The CDR3 loop is CASSQGRGPGELFF. CDR3 nucleotides: TGTGCCAGCAGCCAGGGGAGGGGACCCGGGGAGCTGTTTTTT.

Concerning this clone itself: Compared with germline, one end of the junction differs, possibly owing to a read error. The V call is TRBV3-1 (or the pseudogene TRBV3-2), the J call TRBJ1-6; D is uncertain. The CDR3 extends over 12 amino acids. The germline gives CDR1 LGHDT, CDR2 YNNKEL (reference sequence). This CDR3 is CASSHYNSPLHF. The CDR3 coding sequence is TGTGCCAGCAGCCACTATAACTCACCCCTCCACTTT.

V and J are TRBV28 and TRBJ1-2, with D tentatively TRBD1 (5 bases). V lost 4 bases to trimming and J lost 5 bases, with 11 bases between them. The CDR3 loop spans 13 amino acids. Germline V gene data show CDR1 as MDHEN and CDR2 as SYDVKM. CDR3 in amino acids: CASSSDISYGYTF. CDR3 bases: TGTGCCAGCAGTTCGGACATTTCATATGGCTACACCTTC.

This clone has just one count. The gene calls are TRBV27 and TRBJ2-2, with D unclear. CDR1 is MNHEY and CDR2 is SMNVEV in the germline V gene (reference sequence). V was clipped by 7 bases and J by 0 bases, with 9 bases between them. The CDR3 length is 14 residues. DNA for the CDR3: TGTGCCAGCACCAACCGTCCGAACACCGGGGAGCTGTTTTTT. Amino acids: CASTNRPNTGELFF.

This clone was observed a few times. CDR3 residues: CASSSYRTAYNEQFF. DNA of the CDR3: TGTGCCAGCAGCTCCTATCGGACAGCCTACAATGAGCAGTTCTTC. The chain uses TRBV7-7 and TRBJ2-1; a possible D gene is TRBD1 (6 bases). This CDR3 is built from 15 residues. From germline, CDR1 is SSHAT and CDR2 FNYEAQ (reference sequence). Trimming pared 4 bases from V and 2 bases from J, leaving 12 bases between.

V gene TRBV11-3 combines with J gene TRBJ2-5, with 8 nucleotides matching TRBD1. This CDR3 is 14 amino acids long. Unmatched junction bases numbered 7, after V lost 5 bases and J lost 5 bases. The germline V gene has CDR1 SGHNT and CDR2 YENEEA. CDR3 coding DNA: TGTGCCAGCAGCCTTGAGACAGGGGCGGAGACCCAGTACTTC. This translates into CASSLETGAETQYF. The whole variable domain, filled in from reference TRBV11-3 and TRBJ2-5, reads EAGVVQSPRYKIIEKKQPVAFWCNPISGHNTLYWYLQNLGQGPELLIRYENEEAVDDSQLPKDRFSAERLKGVDSTLKIQPAELGDSAVYLCASSLETGAETQYFGPGTRLLVL.

The chain recombines TRBV27 with TRBJ1-1, with no clear D. The CDR3 spans 13 residues. Germline values: CDR1 MNHEY, CDR2 SMNVEV (reference sequence). V lost 0 bases, J lost 5 bases, and 7 bases lay in between. The CDR3 bases are TGTGCCAGCAGTTTATCGGTGGGGACTGAAGCTTTCTTT. This gives the protein CASSLSVGTEAFF.

Here the CDR3 reads CASSQNGYYEQYF. The DNA of the CDR3 is TGTGCCAGCAGCCAAAACGGGTACTACGAGCAGTACTTC. The chain links TRBV3-1 (or the pseudogene TRBV3-2) to TRBJ2-7; D gene ambiguous. V was clipped by 2 bases and J by 3 bases, with 8 bases between them. The CDR3 runs 13 residues. CDR1 is LGHDT, CDR2 YNNKEL, per germline (reference sequence).

V is TRBV2 and J is TRBJ1-2; TRBD1 agrees at 11 bases. Germline assignment: CDR1 SNHLY and CDR2 FYNNEI. J lost 8 bases, V lost 2 bases, and 7 bases had no gene match. CDR3 length: 15 amino acids. The CDR3 protein is CASSEKRTGGWGYTF. The DNA for the CDR3 is TGTGCCAGCAGTGAAAAGCGGACAGGGGGCTGGGGCTACACCTTC.

This clone was found once. This rearrangement joins TRBV2 to TRBJ2-5, with TRBD1 matching 8 bases. Germline V gene data show CDR1 as SNHLY and CDR2 as FYNNEI. There are 17 residues in the CDR3. The trim removed 2 bases at V and 3 bases at J, leaving 11 bases unmatched. The CDR3: CASSEKSWYRGEETQYF. Here the CDR3 DNA reads TGTGCCAGCAGTGAAAAATCTTGGTACAGGGGGGAAGAGACCCAGTACTTC.

V is TRBV7-6 and J is TRBJ2-1; TRBD2 agrees at 9 bases. V was pared by 3 bases and J by 4 bases, with 4 bases of the junction left unmatched. In germline, CDR1 is SGHVS, CDR2 FNYEAQ. The CDR3 spans 15 residues. CDR3 in DNA: TGTGCCAGCAGCTTGGGCGGGGGGGCTTACAATGAGCAGTTCTTC. Encoded protein: CASSLGGGAYNEQFF.

This clone was counted a few times. This rearrangement joins TRBV5-4 to TRBJ2-2; D may be TRBD1 or TRBD2 (5 bases each). Germline values: CDR1 SGHNT, CDR2 YYREEE (reference sequence). V was trimmed by 3 bases and J by 2 bases, leaving 14 bases between them. The CDR3 extends over 16 amino acids. DNA for the CDR3: TGTGCCAGCAGCTCGGGGCCGGGACCTAACACCGGGGAGCTGTTTTTT. Its translation: CASSSGPGPNTGELFF.

The V call is TRBV4-2, the J call TRBJ2-7, with TRBD1 matching 8 bases. The CDR3 is 16 residues long. V was pared by 0 bases and J by 6 bases, with 10 bases of the junction left unmatched. Germline loops: CDR1 LGHNA, CDR2 YNFKEQ. CDR3 sequence reads: CASSQEVSGGSSEQYF. The CDR3 coding sequence is TGTGCCAGCAGCCAAGAGGTTTCAGGGGGCTCTTCCGAGCAGTACTTC.

V gene TRBV19 combines with J gene TRBJ2-7; 7 bases map to TRBD1. The CDR3 sequence is 13 residues long. Germline V lookup: CDR1 LNHDA, CDR2 SQIVND (reference sequence). J was trimmed by 2 bases and V by 5 bases; bases with no gene match: 3. The CDR3 reads CASSGDSAYEQYF. As DNA, the CDR3 is TGTGCCAGTAGTGGGGACAGTGCCTACGAGCAGTACTTC.

This clone was seen a handful of times. This chain links TRBV5-4 with TRBJ1-6; possibly TRBD1 for D (5 bases). Germline V gene sequence: CDR1 SGHNT, CDR2 YYREEE (reference sequence). The CDR3 has 16 amino acids. V was clipped by 3 bases and J by 2 bases, with 12 bases between them. CDR3 nucleotides: TGTGCCAGCAGCTCAGGGCCTCACACCTATAATTCACCCCTCCACTTT. Residues: CASSSGPHTYNSPLHF.

The gene calls are TRBV25-1 and TRBJ2-7, with unresolved D. The CDR3 is 17 amino acids. V lost 2 bases and J lost 5, with 22 bases in between. Per germline, CDR1 MGHDK and CDR2 SYGVNS. CDR3 coding DNA: TGTGCCAGCAGTGAAACCCCGACAAATGGAACATCGAACGAGCAGTACTTC. Its translation: CASSETPTNGTSNEQYF.

The gene calls are TRBV28 and TRBJ1-2; TRBD1 aligns across 7 bases. The CDR3 extends over 12 amino acids. From germline, CDR1 is MDHEN and CDR2 SYDVKM. With 8 bases clipped from V and 6 bases from J, the junction kept 6 bases outside the gene matches. CDR3 sequence: CASHSGGNGYTF. In DNA form, the CDR3 reads TGTGCCAGCCACTCAGGGGGGAATGGCTACACCTTC.

The rearrangement links TRBV5-1 to TRBJ1-1, with 8 bases aligning to TRBD1. J gave up 1 base and V 1 base, and 6 bases lay outside the gene matches. Looked up from germline, CDR1 is SGHRS and CDR2 is YFSETQ. CDR3 length equals 16 residues. The CDR3: CASSLRAGGANTEAFF. In DNA form, the CDR3 reads TGCGCCAGCAGCTTGAGGGCAGGGGGCGCGAACACTGAAGCTTTCTTT.

J is TRBJ2-1 and V is TRBV11-2; D unresolved. The CDR3 covers 14 residues. Trimming left V 2 bases short and J 2 bases short, with 7 bases between. Germline-derived CDR1 and CDR2 are SGHAT and FQNNGV. The CDR3 DNA reads as TGTGCCAGCAGCTTAAGGCGGACCTACAATGAGCAGTTCTTC. Residues: CASSLRRTYNEQFF.

This clone occurred once. This chain connects TRBV6-1 to TRBJ2-2; D call uncertain. From germline, CDR1 is MNHNS and CDR2 SASEGT. CDR3 size: 13 residues. V gave up 1 base and J gave up 6 bases, with 6 bases separating them. The CDR3 is CASSEGGAGELFF. The CDR3 coding sequence is TGTGCCAGCAGTGAAGGAGGAGCCGGGGAGCTGTTTTTT.

This chain joins TRBV19 and TRBJ1-5; D gene unclear. Between the trimmed V and J ends, which lost 9 bases and 2 bases, there was a span of 11 bases. CDR3 size: 13 residues. Looked up from germline, CDR1 is LNHDA and CDR2 is SQIVND (reference sequence). The chain's CDR3 is CASQLLGNQPQHF. In nucleotides, the CDR3 is TGTGCCAGCCAACTCCTAGGCAATCAGCCCCAGCATTTT.

As DNA, the CDR3 is TGTGCCACCAGTGATGAGGGAGATACGCAGTATTTT. Protein: CATSDEGDTQYF. V usage is TRBV24-1 and J usage is TRBJ2-3, with D possibly being TRBD2 (5 bases). The V gene's germline CDR1 is KGHDR and CDR2 SFDVKD. With 3 bases removed from V and 5 bases from J, the gap between germline ends came to 5 bases. The CDR3 is made up of 12 amino acids.

The chain uses TRBV3-1 (or the pseudogene TRBV3-2) and TRBJ2-2; TRBD2 matches at 8 bases. Germline V gives CDR1 LGHDT, CDR2 YNNKEL (reference sequence). V was pared by 3 bases and J by 5 bases, with 11 bases of the junction left unmatched. This CDR3 has 17 amino acids. DNA for the CDR3: TGTGCCAGCAGCCAGTTGAGCGGGAGAAAGGGGACCGGGGAGCTGTTTTTT. Protein: CASSQLSGRKGTGELFF.

The V gene is TRBV6-1, the J gene TRBJ1-6; D is uncertain. The CDR3 extends over 13 amino acids. Germline V CDR1 and CDR2: MNHNS, SASEGT. The germline V and J ends were trimmed by 7 bases and 11 bases, with 15 bases remaining between them. CDR3 sequence reads: CASNLLIGPPLHF. Written as DNA, the CDR3 is TGTGCCAGCAACCTACTTATAGGACCACCCCTCCACTTT.

The V gene is TRBV9, the J gene TRBJ2-3; D may be TRBD2 (7 bases). Deletions cut 0 bases from V and 1 base from J, with 9 bases between. Germline loops: CDR1 SGDLS, CDR2 YYNGEE. This CDR3 has 15 amino acids. CDR3 nucleotide sequence: TGTGCCAGCAGCGTAGAGGGGGGGGGCACAGATACGCAGTATTTT. It is translated as CASSVEGGGTDTQYF.